Following are 20 T cell receptor beta chains from one sample sequenced in a study of memory CD8 T cells in hepatitis C reinfection. Sequenced by immunoSEQ multiplex PCR; TCRdb stores in-frame clones only, minus some. The repertoire includes fewer than 50,000 clones, approximately 88% of them detected once, and 1% to 1.5% sits in the top ten. The sample's time point: peak reinfection, 3 to 8 weeks after reinfection detection. Sorted cells were sequenced directly ex vivo without any in vitro expansion. The sample taken for sequencing was naive CD8+ T cells sorted from blood. These receptors were taken from a man younger than 35 with hepatitis C virus infection.

This clone was picked up a small number of times. The V gene is TRBV30, the J gene TRBJ1-2, with 7 bases aligning to TRBD1. Trimming cost V 3 bases and J 4 bases; bases outside gene matches: 11. Germline V gene data show CDR1 as GTSNPN and CDR2 as SVGIG (reference sequence). This CDR3 spans 15 amino acids. CDR3 nucleotide sequence: TGTGCCTGGAGGGCCCGACAGGGTCTGTCCTATGGCTACACCTTC. This sequence encodes CAWRARQGLSYGYTF.

J is TRBJ1-5 and V is TRBV4-1; possibly TRBD1 for D (5 bases). Germline CDR1 and CDR2: MGHRA and YSYEKL. The V end lost 0 bases, the J end lost 7 bases, and 13 bases lay between the germline ends. The CDR3 totals 15 residues. Here the CDR3 reads CASSQDVGVGQPQHF. The CDR3 region has the DNA TGCGCCAGCAGCCAAGATGTAGGGGTCGGACAGCCCCAGCATTTT.

V is TRBV5-1 and J is TRBJ2-1; 7 bases agree with TRBD1. The CDR3 has 15 residues. J lost 0 bases, V lost 4 bases, and 4 bases had no gene match. Looked up from germline, CDR1 is SGHRS and CDR2 is YFSETQ. The CDR3 DNA follows: TGCGCCAGCAGCATCCGGGACAGCTCCTACAATGAGCAGTTCTTC. This sequence encodes CASSIRDSSYNEQFF.

CDR3 in amino acids: CASRGQGFGKTEAFF. The CDR3 region has the DNA TGTGCCAGCAGGGGACAGGGATTTGGAAAAACTGAAGCTTTCTTT. The chain is built from TRBV6-1 and TRBJ1-1, with 9 nucleotides matching TRBD1. CDR1 and CDR2 (germline): MNHNS, SASEGT. The CDR3 has 15 residues. J was trimmed by 5 bases and V by 6 bases; bases with no gene match: 10.

The chain has TRBV5-1 and TRBJ2-5, with a tentative D call TRBD2 (6 bases). The last part of the DNA fits TRBJ2-7 better; the J call may be wrong. This CDR3 region has 13 residues. Germline V gene data show CDR1 as SGHRS and CDR2 as YFSETQ. CDR3 loop: CASSLVSGVEQYF. The CDR3, as DNA: TGCGCCAGCAGCTTGGTTTCGGGGGTCGAGCAGTACTTC.

This sequence joins TRBV7-2 and TRBJ2-7, with 7 bases lining up with TRBD1. This CDR3 comprises 15 residues. The V segment lost 5 bases and the J segment 2 bases; nucleotides outside the gene matches: 9. In germline, CDR1 is SGHTA, CDR2 FQGNSA. The CDR3 loop is CASSPPGQSPYEQYF. CDR3 sequence (DNA): TGTGCCAGCAGCCCCCCGGGACAGAGCCCCTACGAGCAGTACTTC. The complete variable domain, with remaining parts taken from reference TRBV7-2 and TRBJ2-7, reads GAGVSQSPSNKVTEKGKDVELRCDPISGHTALYWYRQSLGQGLEFLIYFQGNSAPDKSGLPSDRFSAERTGGSVSTLTIQRTQQEDSAVYLCASSPPGQSPYEQYFGPGTRLTVT.

V gene TRBV13 combines with J gene TRBJ2-1; 8 nucleotides match TRBD1. This CDR3 comprises 15 residues. Per the germline V gene, CDR1 is PRHDT and CDR2 is FYEKMQ (reference sequence). Unmatched junction bases numbered 8, after V lost 5 bases and J lost 5 bases. In nucleotides, the CDR3 is TGTGCCAGCAGCACGCAGGGGGCCCCCAACAATGAGCAGTTCTTC. The encoded protein is CASSTQGAPNNEQFF.

CDR3 sequence: CASSVVQGGVSDTQYF. The CDR3 coding sequence is TGTGCCAGCAGCGTAGTTCAGGGTGGGGTATCAGATACGCAGTATTTT. The chain combines TRBV9 with TRBJ2-3, with D possibly matching TRBD1 (5 bases). The CDR3 sequence is 16 residues long. Looked up from germline, CDR1 is SGDLS and CDR2 is YYNGEE. Deletions cut 0 bases from V and 4 bases from J, with 15 bases between.

This CDR3 reads CAIGGREETQYF. The CDR3 bases are TGTGCCATCGGGGGCAGAGAAGAGACCCAGTACTTC. The chain carries TRBV10-3 and TRBJ2-5; D is perhaps TRBD1 (6 bases). Germline assignment: CDR1 ENHRY and CDR2 SYGVKD. The CDR3 spans 12 residues. Trimming pared 8 bases from V and 3 bases from J, leaving 10 bases between.

The J gene is TRBJ1-2, the V gene TRBV14, with a tentative D call TRBD1 (5 bases). This CDR3 has 16 residues. Germline V gene sequence: CDR1 SGHDN, CDR2 FVKESK. Trimming removed 1 base at V and 3 bases at J, with 15 bases between. DNA for the CDR3: TGTGCCAGCAGCCAAGTTCAGGGCCCGACTTACTATGGCTACACCTTC. It specifies CASSQVQGPTYYGYTF.

A word on this clone: Other DNA sequences in the sample encode the same CDR3. The V and J genes are TRBV7-9 and TRBJ2-3; 8 bases align to TRBD2. The CDR3 totals 17 residues. V lost 5 bases, J lost 0 bases, and 10 bases stayed unmatched. Germline-derived CDR1 and CDR2 are SEHNR and FQNEAQ (reference sequence). The CDR3 sequence: CASSLPPREVSTDTQYF. Written as DNA, the CDR3 is TGTGCCAGCAGCCTGCCCCCGCGGGAGGTTAGCACAGATACGCAGTATTTT.

The V gene is TRBV6-6, the J gene TRBJ2-7; 7 bases fit TRBD2. The V and J ends lost 5 bases and 4 bases, in that order; junction bases with no gene match: 11. The CDR3 runs 15 residues. Per the germline V gene, CDR1 is MNHNY and CDR2 is SVGAGI (reference sequence). The CDR3 DNA reads TGTGCCAGCAGTCCACAGCCCCTCGGGGGGTACGAGCAGTACGTC. The encoded protein is CASSPQPLGGYEQYV.

The chain recombines TRBV4-1 with TRBJ2-7, with 11 bases fitting TRBD2. Germline-derived CDR1 and CDR2 are MGHRA and YSYEKL. J lost 5 bases, V lost 0 bases, and 6 bases had no gene match. CDR3 length: 16 residues. The CDR3: CASSQDLGLAGDEQYF. CDR3 sequence (DNA): TGCGCCAGCAGCCAAGATCTTGGACTAGCGGGCGACGAGCAGTACTTC.

This chain joins TRBV4-1 and TRBJ2-7; D may be TRBD2 (6 bases). CDR1 and CDR2 from the germline V gene are MGHRA and YSYEKL. The CDR3 runs to 16 residues. Trimming shortened V by 0 bases and J by 0 bases, and 12 bases separated the two germline ends. In DNA, the CDR3 is TGCGCCAGCAGCCAAGATTGGAGGGAGTCCTCCTACGAGCAGTACTTC. Its translation is CASSQDWRESSYEQYF.

The sample holds one count of this clone. The chain recombines TRBV5-1 with TRBJ2-3; 10 bases are a match to TRBD1. The germline gives CDR1 SGHRS, CDR2 YFSETQ. V was clipped by 5 bases and J by 3 bases; unmatched bases: 12. The CDR3 is 17 amino acids. The CDR3 sequence: CASRLWTGGLRTDTQYF. The CDR3 DNA is TGCGCCAGCAGGTTGTGGACAGGGGGTCTCCGAACAGATACGCAGTATTTT.

V is TRBV19 and J is TRBJ1-2; 7 nucleotides align to TRBD1. This CDR3 spans 14 amino acids. The trim removed 11 bases at V and 4 bases at J, leaving 13 bases unmatched. The germline CDR1 and CDR2 sequences are LNHDA and SQIVND (reference sequence). The CDR3 DNA reads TGTGCCTTCAACGGAGGGGGCAATGGCTATGGCTACACCTTC. It yields the protein CAFNGGGNGYGYTF.

The rearrangement joins TRBV27 to TRBJ2-7; D is unresolved. The CDR3 spans 13 residues. The germline V gene has CDR1 MNHEY and CDR2 SMNVEV (reference sequence). Trimming took off 2 bases at V and 3 bases at J, with 8 bases between the two ends. CDR3 sequence: CASSLTNSYEQYF. In DNA form, the CDR3 reads TGTGCCAGCAGTTTAACAAACAGCTACGAGCAGTACTTC.

The chain uses TRBV19 and TRBJ2-1, with 9 positions matching TRBD2. V trimming: 8 bases; J trimming: 7 bases; junction bases outside the gene matches: 12. The CDR3 length is 15 residues. The V gene's germline CDR1 is LNHDA and CDR2 SQIVND (reference sequence). The CDR3, as DNA: TGTGCCAGTGGTAGCGGGGGATGGGCGTTTAATGAGCAGTTCTTC. Translating it yields CASGSGGWAFNEQFF.

This clone has a single count. The chain is built from TRBV28 and TRBJ2-7; D is uncertain. Trimming cost V 3 bases and J 3 bases, with 21 bases left between them. Germline-derived CDR1 and CDR2 are MDHEN and SYDVKM. The CDR3 runs 17 residues. The DNA of the CDR3 is TGTGCCAGCAGTTTCTCTGACATCCTTGGCGCCGGCTACGAGCAGTACTTC. The encoded protein is CASSFSDILGAGYEQYF. The entire variable domain, with the rest obtained from reference TRBV28 and TRBJ2-7, is as follows: DVKVTQSSRYLVKRTGEKVFLECVQDMDHENMFWYRQDPGLGLRLIYFSYDVKMKEKGDIPEGYSVSREKKERFSLILESASTNQTSMYLCASSFSDILGAGYEQYFGPGTRLTVT.

J is TRBJ2-7 and V is TRBV6-6; no clear D. V was clipped by 2 bases and J by 7 bases, with 6 bases between them. The CDR3 is 11 amino acids. CDR1 MNHNY and CDR2 SVGAGI come from the germline V gene (reference sequence). This chain's CDR3 is CASSYRGEQYF. CDR3 bases: TGTGCCAGCAGTTACCGCGGAGAGCAGTACTTC.